One sample yielded the 19 T cell receptor beta chains listed below, sequenced in a study of shared T cell receptors in the human thymus. The repertoire was sequenced with immunoSEQ multiplex PCR; TCRdb's copy has only in-frame clones and lacks some. This table has roughly 410,000 clones, more than 85% appearing once. The sample consisted of thymocytes. The receptor set was obtained from a human donor.

Of note for this clone: A junction boundary mismatches the germline segment, possibly from a read error. The CDR3 DNA reads as TGTGCCAGCAGTGAAGCCTCGACCGCGAAAATCTTT. This encodes CASSEASTAKIF. The genes are TRBV6-1 and TRBJ1-1, with D hard to call. This CDR3 is built from 12 residues. Germline CDR1 and CDR2: MNHNS and SASEGT.

This clone was counted only a few times. The rearrangement joins TRBV28 to TRBJ1-1; no firm D call. V was trimmed by 3 bases and J by 4 bases, leaving 9 bases between them. This CDR3 region has 13 residues. CDR1 is MDHEN, CDR2 SYDVKM, per germline. The CDR3 loop reads CASSFGGSTEAFF. In DNA form, the CDR3 reads TGTGCCAGCAGTTTCGGTGGGAGCACTGAAGCTTTCTTT. Full variable domain (rest looked up from reference TRBV28 and TRBJ1-1): DVKVTQSSRYLVKRTGEKVFLECVQDMDHENMFWYRQDPGLGLRLIYFSYDVKMKEKGDIPEGYSVSREKKERFSLILESASTNQTSMYLCASSFGGSTEAFFGQGTRLTVV.

The rearrangement joins TRBV10-1 to TRBJ2-5, with a tentative D call TRBD2 (5 bases). Germline values: CDR1 WNHNN, CDR2 SYGVQD (reference sequence). The CDR3 is 14 amino acids. Trimming took 0 bases from V and 5 from J, leaving 10 bases between them. For the CDR3, the DNA is TGCGCCAGCAGTGAGTCGAGAGGGTGGGAGACCCAGTACTTC. Translating it yields CASSESRGWETQYF.

The chain combines TRBV19 with TRBJ2-7, with a possible D match to TRBD2 (5 bases). This CDR3 contains 15 residues. Germline values: CDR1 LNHDA, CDR2 SQIVND (reference sequence). Trimming cost V 2 bases and J 4 bases, with 15 bases left between them. CDR3 DNA sequence: TGTGCCAGTAGTATAACCTTAGAGGGTCCTTACGAGCAGTACTTC. Translated, it gives CASSITLEGPYEQYF.

The V call is TRBV5-4, the J call TRBJ2-7; D is undetermined. This CDR3 has 16 residues. The germline CDR1 and CDR2 sequences are SGHNT and YYREEE (reference sequence). V was shortened by 5 bases and J by 6 bases, with 24 bases between the two germline ends. The CDR3 sequence: CASSRPGSPPRFEQYF. The CDR3 coding sequence is TGTGCCAGCAGTCGCCCCGGGTCACCCCCCCGGTTCGAGCAGTACTTC. The full variable domain, in which reference TRBV5-4 and TRBJ2-7 provide the parts outside the CDR3, is ETGVTQSPTHLIKTRGQQVTLRCSSQSGHNTVSWYQQALGQGPQFIFQYYREEENGRGNFPPRFSGLQFPNYSSELNVNALELDDSALYLCASSRPGSPPRFEQYFGPGTRLTVT.

This rearrangement joins TRBV20-1 to TRBJ2-7; D is perhaps TRBD2 (5 bases). The CDR3 spans 11 residues. Trimming took 3 bases from V and 2 from J, leaving 5 bases between them. Germline V gene lookup returns CDR1 DFQATT and CDR2 SNEGSKA (reference sequence). The chain's CDR3 is CSASGAYEQYF. The CDR3 DNA sequence: TGCAGTGCTAGCGGGGCCTACGAGCAGTACTTC.

The chain is built from TRBV27 and TRBJ2-7; TRBD1 or TRBD2 may be the D gene (5 bases each). Germline lookup yields CDR1 MNHEY and CDR2 SMNVEV (reference sequence). Trimming cost V 0 bases and J 0 bases, with 12 bases left between them. The CDR3 has 16 amino acids. The CDR3 sequence is CASSLSRGANSYEQYF. Here the CDR3 DNA reads TGTGCCAGCAGTTTATCGAGGGGAGCGAACTCCTACGAGCAGTACTTC.

This chain links TRBV6-6 with TRBJ1-3; tentatively, D is TRBD1 (5 bases). Trimming stripped 8 bases from V and 5 bases from J, with 13 bases between. The germline CDR1 and CDR2 sequences are MNHNY and SVGAGI (reference sequence). The CDR3 runs to 13 residues. The CDR3 spells CASWGGARNTIYF. DNA for the CDR3: TGTGCCAGCTGGGGTGGGGCGCGAAACACCATATATTTT.

The rearrangement joins TRBV27 to TRBJ1-3; possible D gene TRBD1, 6 bases. This CDR3 comprises 22 residues. The ends were cut back, 2 bases at V and 2 bases at J, with 31 bases in the middle. The germline CDR1 and CDR2 sequences are MNHEY and SMNVEV (reference sequence). The CDR3 loop reads CASSLTGTTLSRGIKAGNTIYF. DNA for the CDR3: TGTGCCAGCAGTTTAACAGGAACAACTTTGTCGAGGGGGATTAAAGCTGGAAACACCATATATTTT.

The V gene is TRBV11-2, the J gene TRBJ2-3; either TRBD1 or TRBD2 may supply D (5 bases each). Germline V gives CDR1 SGHAT, CDR2 FQNNGV. The CDR3 sequence is 17 residues long. V gave up 3 bases and J gave up 3 bases, with 19 bases separating them. Here the CDR3 reads CASSFDRDRAPTDTQYF. The CDR3 bases are TGTGCCAGCAGCTTCGACCGGGACCGCGCTCCGACAGATACGCAGTATTTT.

This chain joins TRBV6-4 and TRBJ2-7; TRBD2 might be the D (6 bases). This CDR3 contains 19 residues. The V end was cut by 2 bases, the J end by 0 bases, with 23 bases between. Germline loops: CDR1 MRHNA, CDR2 SNTAGT. DNA of the CDR3: TGTGCCAGCAGTGACGGGGGGAGATCCTATATCTTGGACTCCTACGAGCAGTACTTC. It encodes CASSDGGRSYILDSYEQYF.

The gene calls are TRBV5-1 and TRBJ1-6; TRBD1 aligns across 11 bases. This CDR3 is built from 14 residues. The V segment lost 3 bases and the J segment 8 bases; nucleotides outside the gene matches: 1. Germline CDR1 is SGHRS and CDR2 is YFSETQ. The CDR3 nucleotides read TGCGCCAGCAGCTCGGGACAGGGGGATTCACCCCTCCACTTT. This gives the protein CASSSGQGDSPLHF.

This clone was counted a single time. The chain employs TRBV7-2 and TRBJ1-2; possible D gene TRBD1, 5 bases. Deletions cut 1 base from V and 4 bases from J, with 16 bases between. The CDR3 consists of 16 residues. Germline V lookup: CDR1 SGHTA, CDR2 FQGNSA. The CDR3 DNA reads TGTGCCAGCAGCTTAGATCCGGGACGGCACTTCTATGGCTACACCTTC. It codes for CASSLDPGRHFYGYTF.

The sample holds one count of this clone. The rearrangement links TRBV15 to TRBJ2-7, with unresolved D. CDR1 LNHNV and CDR2 YYDKDF come from the germline V gene (reference sequence). The CDR3 totals 15 residues. The V gene lost 5 bases and the J gene lost 6 bases, with 20 bases spanning the gap. Written as DNA, the CDR3 is TGTGCCACCAGCTTTATGTTAAACCCGAATCCCGAGCAGTACTTC. It encodes CATSFMLNPNPEQYF.

V and J are TRBV18 and TRBJ1-5; D possibly corresponds to TRBD1 (5 bases). The CDR3 length is 16 residues. The V gene lost 4 bases and the J gene lost 0 bases, with 13 bases spanning the gap. Germline loops: CDR1 KGHSH, CDR2 LQKENI. CDR3: CASSLTRQPSNQPQHF. The DNA for the CDR3 is TGTGCCAGCTCACTTACCCGACAGCCTAGCAATCAGCCCCAGCATTTT.

The chain uses TRBV28 and TRBJ1-2; D is uncertain. The germline gives CDR1 MDHEN, CDR2 SYDVKM. Trimming took off 3 bases at V and 6 bases at J, with 11 bases between the two ends. The CDR3 length is 13 residues. The CDR3 here is CASSLGQANGYTF. Here the CDR3 DNA reads TGTGCCAGCAGTTTGGGTCAGGCTAATGGCTACACCTTC.

The chain employs TRBV5-8 and TRBJ1-2; TRBD1 matches at 10 bases. J gave up 4 bases and V 4 bases, and 7 bases lay outside the gene matches. This CDR3 has 15 residues. Germline V gene data show CDR1 as SGHTS and CDR2 as YDEGEE. The CDR3 nucleotides read TGTGCCAGCAGCCCGGACAGGGGGGGAAGCTATGGCTACACCTTC. Amino acids: CASSPDRGGSYGYTF.

The chain links TRBV7-9 to TRBJ2-7; weak D call: TRBD1 (5 bases). Germline CDR1 and CDR2: SEHNR and FQNEAQ (reference sequence). This CDR3 is 15 amino acids long. The V gene lost 0 bases and the J gene lost 1 base, with 10 bases spanning the gap. The CDR3 bases are TGTGCCAGCAGCTTAGCCAGGGAAGGGTCCTACGAGCAGTACTTC. Translation gives CASSLAREGSYEQYF.

The chain joins TRBV27 to TRBJ2-1, with a weak D call TRBD2 (6 bases). The germline CDR1 and CDR2 sequences are MNHEY and SMNVEV (reference sequence). The CDR3 loop spans 19 amino acids. V dropped 5 bases and J dropped 0 bases, with 23 bases sitting between them. As DNA, the CDR3 is TGTGCCAGCAGTCAGAATCGGGGTAGCGGCATAATCTCCTACAATGAGCAGTTCTTC. Translation gives CASSQNRGSGIISYNEQFF.